This section outlines one T cell receptor beta chain sequence together with its context. The antigen is unknown. The method was immunoSEQ multiplex PCR; TCRdb's version includes in-frame clones alone and lacks a portion of them. The sample shows roughly 5,000 clones, 95% to 98% of them seen only once. Trimming removed 4 bases from V and 6 bases from J; junction bases left unmatched: 8. The CDR3 extends over 15 amino acids. The germline CDR1 and CDR2 sequences are KGHSH and LQKENI. Blood donors were healthy children aged about 16-60 months and healthy nonsmoking adults. This sample is part of a study of naive CD8 T cells in extremely preterm neonates. Whole-study results and caveats: Preterm infants showed shorter CDR3s, fewer N additions and less trimming than older groups. Term neonates approximately 0.4%, young children approximately 0.03%, adults approximately 0.0091%; preterm neonates shared roughly 2.8%.

The receptor comes from a human donor in good health. The gene calls are TRBV18 and TRBJ1-1, with 10 positions matching TRBD1. Sequencing was performed on naive CD8+ T cells from blood. The CDR3 region has the DNA TGTGCCAGCTCACTCTCCGGGACAGGGGTCCCTGAAGCTTTCTTT. Amino acids: CASSLSGTGVPEAFF.